The 3 T cell receptor beta chains below were found in one sample sequenced in a study of shared clonotypes between healthy human individuals. Clones were sequenced by immunoSEQ multiplex PCR, and TCRdb holds only the in-frame ones, with some missing. The sample lists some 2,000,000 clones, approximately 94% occurring once. Sequenced material: naive CD4+ T cells sorted from blood. Subset indicated: CD45RA+ positively selected. The receptor source for this set is a man in his late teens or twenties in good health.

The gene calls are TRBV6-1 and TRBJ2-7; D gene ambiguous. This CDR3 contains 10 residues. Trimming left V 7 bases short and J 3 bases short, with 4 bases between. Germline V CDR1 and CDR2: MNHNS, SASEGT. CDR3 sequence: CASKFYEQYF. The CDR3 DNA reads as TGTGCCAGCAAATTCTACGAGCAGTACTTC.

DNA of the CDR3: TGCGCCAGCAGCATTGGACAGAGCTCCTACGAGCAGTACTTC. As protein: CASSIGQSSYEQYF. This rearrangement joins TRBV5-1 to TRBJ2-7; D perhaps matches TRBD1 (6 bases). Germline CDR1 is SGHRS and CDR2 is YFSETQ. The CDR3 has 14 residues. V lost 4 bases to trimming and J lost 0 bases, with 11 bases between them.

This clone was counted a few times. This chain connects TRBV7-9 to TRBJ1-2, with unresolved D. Per the germline V gene, CDR1 is SEHNR and CDR2 is FQNEAQ (reference sequence). The CDR3 runs 14 residues. The ends were cut back, 8 bases at V and 1 base at J, with 14 bases in the middle. CDR3 bases: TGTGCCAGCGGCGATCCTAGCCGTAACTATGGCTACACCTTC. This codes for CASGDPSRNYGYTF.